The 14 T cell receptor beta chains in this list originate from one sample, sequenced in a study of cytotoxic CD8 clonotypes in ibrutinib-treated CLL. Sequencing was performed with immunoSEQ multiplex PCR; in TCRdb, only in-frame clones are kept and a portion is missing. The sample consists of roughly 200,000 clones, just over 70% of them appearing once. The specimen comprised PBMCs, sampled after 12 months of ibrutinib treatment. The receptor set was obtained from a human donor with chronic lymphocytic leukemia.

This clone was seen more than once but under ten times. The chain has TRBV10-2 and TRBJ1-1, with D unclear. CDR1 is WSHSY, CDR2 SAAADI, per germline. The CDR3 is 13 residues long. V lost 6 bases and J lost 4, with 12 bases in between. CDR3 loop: CASSVSERTEAFF. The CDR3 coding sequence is TGCGCCAGCAGCGTTTCTGAGCGCACTGAAGCTTTCTTT.

The CDR3 is CASSHGPSGGPRDEQFF. Here the CDR3 DNA reads TGCGCCAGCAGCCACGGACCTAGCGGGGGCCCGCGGGATGAGCAGTTCTTC. The gene calls are TRBV5-1 and TRBJ2-1; TRBD2 agrees at 10 bases. CDR3 size: 17 residues. CDR1 SGHRS and CDR2 YFSETQ come from the germline V gene. V trimming: 4 bases; J trimming: 8 bases; junction bases outside the gene matches: 15. The whole variable domain, filled in from reference TRBV5-1 and TRBJ2-1, reads KAGVTQTPRYLIKTRGQQVTLSCSPISGHRSVSWYQQTPGQGLQFLFEYFSETQRNKGNFPGRFSGRQFSNSRSEMNVSTLELGDSALYLCASSHGPSGGPRDEQFFGPGTRLTVL.

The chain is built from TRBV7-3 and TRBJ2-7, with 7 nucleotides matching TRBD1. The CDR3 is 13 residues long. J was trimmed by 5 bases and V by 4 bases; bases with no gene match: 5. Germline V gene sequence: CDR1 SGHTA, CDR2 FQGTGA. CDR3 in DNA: TGTGCCAGCAGCTCCTCGACAGGGAACGAGCAGTACTTC. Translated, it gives CASSSSTGNEQYF.

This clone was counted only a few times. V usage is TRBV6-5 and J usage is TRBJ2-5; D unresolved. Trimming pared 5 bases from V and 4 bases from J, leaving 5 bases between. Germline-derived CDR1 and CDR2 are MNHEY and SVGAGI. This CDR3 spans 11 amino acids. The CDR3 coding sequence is TGTGCCAGCAGTAACAGAGAGACCCAGTACTTC. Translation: CASSNRETQYF.

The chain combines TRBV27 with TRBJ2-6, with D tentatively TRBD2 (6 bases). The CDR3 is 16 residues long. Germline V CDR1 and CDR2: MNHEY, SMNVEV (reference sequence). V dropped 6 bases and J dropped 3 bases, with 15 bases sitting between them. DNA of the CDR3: TGTGCCAGCAGACTTCCCGGGCGGGGTGGGGCCAACGTCCTGACTTTC. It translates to CASRLPGRGGANVLTF.

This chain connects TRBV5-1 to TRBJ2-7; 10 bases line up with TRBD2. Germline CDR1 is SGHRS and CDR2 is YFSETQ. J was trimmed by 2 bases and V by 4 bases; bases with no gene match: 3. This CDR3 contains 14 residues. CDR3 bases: TGCGCCAGCAGCCGGACTAGCGGAGCCTACGAGCAGTACTTC. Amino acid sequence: CASSRTSGAYEQYF. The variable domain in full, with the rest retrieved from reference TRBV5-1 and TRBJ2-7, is KAGVTQTPRYLIKTRGQQVTLSCSPISGHRSVSWYQQTPGQGLQFLFEYFSETQRNKGNFPGRFSGRQFSNSRSEMNVSTLELGDSALYLCASSRTSGAYEQYFGPGTRLTVT.

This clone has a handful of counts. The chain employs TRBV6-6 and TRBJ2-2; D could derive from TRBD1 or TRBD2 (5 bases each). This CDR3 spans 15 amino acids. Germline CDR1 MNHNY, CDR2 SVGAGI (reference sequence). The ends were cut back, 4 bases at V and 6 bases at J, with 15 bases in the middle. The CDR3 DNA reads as TGTGCCAGCAGTTTCACCCGGGGCAGCTCCGGGGAGCTGTTTTTT. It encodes CASSFTRGSSGELFF.

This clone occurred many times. CDR3 protein: CASSAWDGNTGELFF. For the CDR3, the DNA is TGTGCCAGCAGCGCCTGGGACGGGAACACCGGGGAGCTGTTTTTT. This chain joins TRBV9 and TRBJ2-2; D may correspond to TRBD1 or TRBD2 (5 bases each). Germline CDR1 and CDR2: SGDLS and YYNGEE. V lost 3 bases and J 1 base, leaving 10 bases between the germline ends. CDR3 length equals 15 residues.

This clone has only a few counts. For the CDR3, the DNA is TGTGCCAGCAGCCAAATGTTTGGCAGCGGGGGGGACACAAGAGATACGCAGTATTTT. It encodes CASSQMFGSGGDTRDTQYF. This sequence joins TRBV4-2 and TRBJ2-3; 10 bases are a match to TRBD2. Per the germline V gene, CDR1 is LGHNA and CDR2 is YNFKEQ. V gave up 2 bases and J gave up 5 bases; unmatched junction bases: 16. The CDR3 runs 19 residues.

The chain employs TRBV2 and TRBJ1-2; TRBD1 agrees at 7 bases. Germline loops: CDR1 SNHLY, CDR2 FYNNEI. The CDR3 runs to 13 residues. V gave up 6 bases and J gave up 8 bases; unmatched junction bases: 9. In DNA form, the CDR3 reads TGTGCCAGCAGGGCCGGGACAGCCAGAGGCTACACCTTC. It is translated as CASRAGTARGYTF.

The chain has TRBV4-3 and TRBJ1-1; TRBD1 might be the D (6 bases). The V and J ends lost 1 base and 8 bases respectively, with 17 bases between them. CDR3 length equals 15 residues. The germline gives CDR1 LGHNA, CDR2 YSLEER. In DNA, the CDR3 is TGCGCCAGCAGCCAAGGGTTGAGCAGGGGAGCGGAAGCTTTCTTT. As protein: CASSQGLSRGAEAFF.

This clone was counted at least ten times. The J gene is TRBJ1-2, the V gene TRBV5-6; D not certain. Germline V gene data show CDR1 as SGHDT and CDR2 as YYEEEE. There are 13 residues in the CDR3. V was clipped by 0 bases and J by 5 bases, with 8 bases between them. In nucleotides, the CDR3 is TGTGCCAGCAGCTTGGGGACGGAGTATGGCTACACCTTC. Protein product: CASSLGTEYGYTF.

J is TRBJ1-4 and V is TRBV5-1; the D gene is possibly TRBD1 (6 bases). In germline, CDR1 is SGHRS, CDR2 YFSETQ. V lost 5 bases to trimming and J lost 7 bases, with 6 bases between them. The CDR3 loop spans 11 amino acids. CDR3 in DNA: TGCGCCAGCAGAGGGGGTGAAAAACTGTTTTTT. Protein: CASRGGEKLFF.

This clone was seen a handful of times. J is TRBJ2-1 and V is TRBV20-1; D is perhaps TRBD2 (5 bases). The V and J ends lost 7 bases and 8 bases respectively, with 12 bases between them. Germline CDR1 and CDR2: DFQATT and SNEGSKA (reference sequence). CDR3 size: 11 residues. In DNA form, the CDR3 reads TGCAGTGATCTACAGAGGGATGAGCAGTTCTTC. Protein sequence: CSDLQRDEQFF.